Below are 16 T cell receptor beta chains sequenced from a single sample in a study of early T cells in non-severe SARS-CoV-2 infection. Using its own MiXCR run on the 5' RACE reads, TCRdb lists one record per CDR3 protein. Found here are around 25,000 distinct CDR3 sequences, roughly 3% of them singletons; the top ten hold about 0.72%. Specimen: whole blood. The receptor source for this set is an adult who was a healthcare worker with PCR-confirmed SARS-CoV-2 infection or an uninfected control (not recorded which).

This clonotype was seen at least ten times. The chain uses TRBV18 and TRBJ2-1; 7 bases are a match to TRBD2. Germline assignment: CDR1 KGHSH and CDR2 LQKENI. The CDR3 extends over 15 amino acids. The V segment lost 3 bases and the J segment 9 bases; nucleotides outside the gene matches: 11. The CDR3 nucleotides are TGTGCCAGCTCACCCGGGACTAACCGCTTCTTTGAGCAGTTCTTC. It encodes CASSPGTNRFFEQFF.

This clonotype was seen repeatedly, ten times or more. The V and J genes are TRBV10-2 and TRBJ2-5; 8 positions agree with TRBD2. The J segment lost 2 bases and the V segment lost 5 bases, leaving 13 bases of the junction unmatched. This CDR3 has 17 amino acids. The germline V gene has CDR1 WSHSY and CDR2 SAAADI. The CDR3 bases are TGCGCCAGCAGTTCTAAACCGGCTAGCGGGTGGCAAGAGACCCAGTACTTC. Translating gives CASSSKPASGWQETQYF.

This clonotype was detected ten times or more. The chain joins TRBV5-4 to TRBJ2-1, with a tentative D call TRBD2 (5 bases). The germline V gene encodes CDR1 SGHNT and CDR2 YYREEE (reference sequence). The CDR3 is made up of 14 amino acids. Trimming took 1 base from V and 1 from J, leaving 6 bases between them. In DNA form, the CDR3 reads TGTGCCAGCAGCTTGTCGGGGTCCTACAATGAGCAGTTCTTC. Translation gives CASSLSGSYNEQFF.

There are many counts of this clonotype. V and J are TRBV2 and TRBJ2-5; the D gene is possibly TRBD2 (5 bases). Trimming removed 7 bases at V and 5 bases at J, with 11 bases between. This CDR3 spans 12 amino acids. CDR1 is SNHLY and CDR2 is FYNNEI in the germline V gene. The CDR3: CASTGGSETQYF. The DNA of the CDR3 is TGTGCCAGCACTGGCGGGTCGGAGACCCAGTACTTC.

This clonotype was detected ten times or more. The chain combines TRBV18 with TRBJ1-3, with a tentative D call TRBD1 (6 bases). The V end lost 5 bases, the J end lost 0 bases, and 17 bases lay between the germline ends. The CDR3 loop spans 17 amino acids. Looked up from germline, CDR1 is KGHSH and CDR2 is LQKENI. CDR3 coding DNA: TGTGCCAGCTCAGCCGTACAGGGTCTCAGCTCTGGAAACACCATATATTTT. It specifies CASSAVQGLSSGNTIYF. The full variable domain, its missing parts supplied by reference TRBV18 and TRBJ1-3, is NAGVMQNPRHLVRRRGQEARLRCSPMKGHSHVYWYRQLPEEGLKFMVYLQKENIIDESGMPKERFSAEFPKEGPSILRIQQVVRGDSAAYFCASSAVQGLSSGNTIYFGEGSWLTVV.

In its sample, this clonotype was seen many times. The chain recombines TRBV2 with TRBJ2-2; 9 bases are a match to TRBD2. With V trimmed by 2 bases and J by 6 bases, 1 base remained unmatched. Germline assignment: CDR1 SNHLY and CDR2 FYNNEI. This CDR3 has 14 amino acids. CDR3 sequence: CASSELAGAGELFF. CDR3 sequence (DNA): TGTGCCAGCAGTGAATTAGCGGGGGCCGGGGAGCTGTTTTTT.

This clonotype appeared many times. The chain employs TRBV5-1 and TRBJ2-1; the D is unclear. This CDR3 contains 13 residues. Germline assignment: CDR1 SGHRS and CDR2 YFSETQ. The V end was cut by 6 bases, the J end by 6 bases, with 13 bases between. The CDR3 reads CASKSTVSNEQFF. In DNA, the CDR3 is TGCGCCAGCAAATCAACGGTCTCCAATGAGCAGTTCTTC.

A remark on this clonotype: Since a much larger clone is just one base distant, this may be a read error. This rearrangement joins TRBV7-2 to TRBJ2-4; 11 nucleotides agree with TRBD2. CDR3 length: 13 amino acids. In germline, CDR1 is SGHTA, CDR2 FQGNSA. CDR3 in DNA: TGTGCCAGCAGCGAACAACTAGCGGGGGCGGCCCACTTC. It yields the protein CASSEQLAGAAHF.

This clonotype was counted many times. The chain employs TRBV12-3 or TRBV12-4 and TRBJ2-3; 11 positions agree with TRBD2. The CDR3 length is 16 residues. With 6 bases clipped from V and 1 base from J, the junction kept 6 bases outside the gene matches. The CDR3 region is CASSRYSGGGTDTQYF. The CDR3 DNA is TGTGCCAGCAGCCGATATAGCGGGGGGGGCACAGATACGCAGTATTTT.

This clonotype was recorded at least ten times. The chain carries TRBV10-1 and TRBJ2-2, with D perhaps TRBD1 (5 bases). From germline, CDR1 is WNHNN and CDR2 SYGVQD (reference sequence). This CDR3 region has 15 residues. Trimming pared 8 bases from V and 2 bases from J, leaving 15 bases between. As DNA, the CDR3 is TGCGCCAGCCCCCCGGCAGGGCACAACACCGGGGAGCTGTTTTTT. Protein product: CASPPAGHNTGELFF.

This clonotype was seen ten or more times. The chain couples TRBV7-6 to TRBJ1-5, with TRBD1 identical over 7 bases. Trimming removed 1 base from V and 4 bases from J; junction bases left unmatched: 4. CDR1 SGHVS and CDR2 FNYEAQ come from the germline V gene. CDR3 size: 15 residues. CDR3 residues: CASSLGQGINQPQHF. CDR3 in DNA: TGTGCCAGCAGCTTAGGACAGGGAATTAATCAGCCCCAGCATTTT.

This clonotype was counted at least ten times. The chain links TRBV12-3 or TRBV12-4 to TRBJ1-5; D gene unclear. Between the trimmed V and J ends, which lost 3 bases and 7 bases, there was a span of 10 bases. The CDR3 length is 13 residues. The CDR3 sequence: CASSLDGLQPQHF. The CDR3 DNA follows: TGTGCCAGCAGTTTGGACGGACTGCAGCCCCAGCATTTT.

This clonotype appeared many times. In DNA, the CDR3 is TGTGCCAGTAGTATCGGACTAGCGGGGGCAGATACGCAGTATTTT. Protein: CASSIGLAGADTQYF. The chain couples TRBV19 to TRBJ2-3, with 13 bases lining up with TRBD2. CDR3 length: 15 residues. CDR1 and CDR2 from the germline V gene are LNHDA and SQIVND (reference sequence). V lost 3 bases and J lost 4; bases outside the gene matches: 1.

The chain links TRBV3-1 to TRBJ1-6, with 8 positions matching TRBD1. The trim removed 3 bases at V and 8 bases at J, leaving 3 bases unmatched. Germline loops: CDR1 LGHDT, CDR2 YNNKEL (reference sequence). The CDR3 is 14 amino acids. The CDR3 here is CASSQTGADSPLHF. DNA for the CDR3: TGTGCCAGCAGCCAGACAGGGGCAGATTCACCCCTCCACTTT.

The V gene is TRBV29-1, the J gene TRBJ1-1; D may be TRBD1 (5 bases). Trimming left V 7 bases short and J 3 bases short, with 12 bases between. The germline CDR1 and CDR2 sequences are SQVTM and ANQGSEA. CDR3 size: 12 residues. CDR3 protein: CSGRQTYTEAFF. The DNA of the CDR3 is TGCAGCGGCAGACAGACCTACACTGAAGCTTTCTTT.

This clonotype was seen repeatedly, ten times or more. The CDR3 DNA sequence: TGTGCCAGCAGTTCAGGGGGCCGGTCGGAGTATGGCTACACCTTC. Its translation: CASSSGGRSEYGYTF. The V gene is TRBV6-5, the J gene TRBJ1-2; 8 bases map to TRBD1. The CDR3 loop spans 15 amino acids. Unmatched junction bases numbered 9, after V lost 4 bases and J lost 5 bases. Looked up from germline, CDR1 is MNHEY and CDR2 is SVGAGI.